This T cell receptor (beta chain) stems from a study of Ad26.COV2.S vaccination and SARS-CoV-2 variants. Study information: Ad26.COV2.S given intramuscularly, once or twice 56 days apart.

Treatment noted: around 19 received Ad26.COV2.S at low or high dose, single or two shots; roughly five received placebo; per-sample allocation not given. After the first vaccine or placebo injection, samples were drawn on day 63. Expression of Wuhan-strain SARS-CoV-2 spike came from the Ad26 vector that formed the vaccine. V lost 3 bases and J lost 3, with 6 bases in between. The CDR3 sequence is 12 residues long. Notes on this clone: This may arise from a read error, as a much more abundant clone is one base away. The sample contains more than one DNA sequence encoding this CDR3.

Sequencing used immunoSEQ multiplex PCR; TCRdb keeps in-frame clones, though not all of them. The table shows about 680,000 clones, with more than 80% occurring only once. This TCR was sampled from a person between 18 and 60 years old who received the Ad26.COV2.S COVID-19 vaccine or a placebo. The rearrangement joins TRBV12-3 or TRBV12-4 to TRBJ2-7; D possibly matches TRBD1 or TRBD2 (5 bases each). Source: peripheral blood, taken in a trial of Ad26.COV2.S vaccine versus placebo. This chain's CDR3 is CASSLGDYEQYF. CDR3 in DNA: TGTGCCAGCAGTTTGGGGGACTACGAGCAGTACTTC.